A single sample is the source of the 26 T cell receptor beta chains below, sequenced in a study of neurological immune-mediated disorders. A single record per CDR3 protein comes from TCRdb applying MiXCR to the 5' RACE reads. The sample carries 72,000 or so distinct CDR3 sequences, 17% recorded once. The sequenced sample consisted of PBMCs. These receptors were collected from a woman between 40 and 55 years old in good health.

This clonotype has ten or more counts. Possible read error: a much larger clone is one base away. The chain joins TRBV20-1 to TRBJ2-3, with TRBD1 identical over 8 bases. The CDR3 contains 14 residues. Germline V gene lookup returns CDR1 DFQATT and CDR2 SNEGSKA (reference sequence). With V trimmed by 5 bases and J by 5 bases, 9 bases remained unmatched. The CDR3 DNA follows: TGCAGTGCTGCCCCGCAGGGGGCTATAGATACGCAGTATTTT. Its protein product is CSAAPQGAIDTQYF.

At least ten counts were recorded for this clonotype. The CDR3 loop is CASSLVGPGNGEQFF. CDR3 bases: TGTGCCAGCAGTTTGGTGGGGCCGGGGAACGGTGAGCAGTTCTTC. V is TRBV27 and J is TRBJ2-1; TRBD1 or TRBD2 may be the D gene (5 bases each). V was trimmed by 3 bases and J by 9 bases, leaving 18 bases between them. CDR1 and CDR2 from the germline V gene are MNHEY and SMNVEV (reference sequence). This CDR3 spans 15 amino acids.

Notes on this clonotype: A much larger clone sits a single nucleotide away, making a read error possible. The chain uses TRBV7-3 and TRBJ2-5, with 8 bases identical to TRBD2. Germline V gives CDR1 SGHTA, CDR2 FQGTGA. The CDR3 runs 15 residues. CDR3 sequence: CASSPGLAEGETKYF. The CDR3 DNA is TGTGCCAGCAGCCCCGGACTAGCAGAAGGAGAGACCAAGTACTTC.

This clonotype was counted at least ten times. The chain employs TRBV7-3 and TRBJ2-1; TRBD2 matches 12 bases. CDR1 SGHTA and CDR2 FQGTGA come from the germline V gene. J lost 7 bases, V lost 5 bases, and 6 bases had no gene match. This CDR3 is built from 15 residues. The CDR3 sequence is CASSASGGAGNEQFF. In DNA form, the CDR3 reads TGTGCCAGCAGCGCTAGCGGGGGGGCGGGGAATGAGCAGTTCTTC.

This clonotype was seen ten or more times. The chain joins TRBV6-4 to TRBJ2-1; a weak D match, TRBD2 (5 bases). Germline values: CDR1 MRHNA, CDR2 SNTAGT. V lost 8 bases to trimming and J lost 5 bases, with 19 bases between them. This CDR3 has 15 residues. The CDR3 reads CASPPPPRGNNEQFF. The CDR3 nucleotides are TGTGCCAGCCCCCCCCCTCCAAGAGGGAACAATGAGCAGTTCTTC.

This clonotype has a count of ten or more. This rearrangement joins TRBV4-2 to TRBJ2-1, with unresolved D. This CDR3 region has 13 residues. The germline CDR1 and CDR2 sequences are LGHNA and YNFKEQ. Trimming took 0 bases from V and 4 from J, leaving 4 bases between them. The CDR3 region has the DNA TGTGCCAGCAGCCAAGAGCGGTACAATGAGCAGTTCTTC. Encoded protein: CASSQERYNEQFF.

This clonotype appeared many times. The CDR3 sequence: CASSLANPAGMGVEDTQYF. In nucleotides, the CDR3 is TGCGCCAGCAGCTTGGCTAACCCGGCAGGGATGGGGGTAGAAGATACGCAGTATTTT. The J gene is TRBJ2-3, the V gene TRBV5-1; D is tentatively TRBD1 or TRBD2 (5 bases each). The CDR3 has 19 amino acids. V was clipped by 0 bases and J by 5 bases, with 25 bases between them. Germline V lookup: CDR1 SGHRS, CDR2 YFSETQ.

The sample holds a few counts of this clonotype. The V gene is TRBV6-5, the J gene TRBJ2-4, with D possibly matching TRBD1 (6 bases). Trimming took 5 bases from V and 0 from J, leaving 11 bases between them. The CDR3 has 15 residues. CDR1 MNHEY and CDR2 SVGAGI come from the germline V gene. DNA for the CDR3: TGTGCCAGCAGTCCGACAGGCCTAGCCAAAAACATTCAGTACTTC. The encoded protein is CASSPTGLAKNIQYF.

This clonotype was observed at least ten times. The genes are TRBV27 and TRBJ1-6, with 7 bases fitting TRBD1. The length of the CDR3 is 15 residues. V was clipped by 8 bases and J by 8 bases; unmatched bases: 12. CDR1 MNHEY and CDR2 SMNVEV come from the germline V gene (reference sequence). CDR3 region: CASRVYTDRDSPLHF. CDR3 DNA: TGTGCCAGCCGAGTTTATACAGACAGGGATTCACCCCTCCACTTT.

This clonotype was observed many times. V usage is TRBV20-1 and J usage is TRBJ1-1; 9 bases fit TRBD1. The CDR3 runs to 14 residues. V trimming: 4 bases; J trimming: 4 bases; junction bases outside the gene matches: 7. CDR1 DFQATT and CDR2 SNEGSKA come from the germline V gene (reference sequence). The CDR3 DNA follows: TGCAGTGCTAAGGGACAGGGTGACACCACTGAAGCTTTCTTT. Its protein is CSAKGQGDTTEAFF.

Points on this clonotype: A much larger clone differs by one base, so this may be a read error. The chain combines TRBV7-2 with TRBJ2-2; D remains ambiguous. The V gene's germline CDR1 is SGHTA and CDR2 FQGNSA. CDR3 size: 15 residues. Trimming pared 4 bases from V and 4 bases from J, leaving 13 bases between. CDR3 in amino acids: CASSSAPRGTGELFF. The CDR3 coding sequence is TGTGCCAGCAGCTCAGCCCCTCGTGGCACCGGGGAGCTGTTTTTT.

This clonotype was seen many times. V usage is TRBV4-2 and J usage is TRBJ2-1; 10 bases match TRBD1. Trimming cost V 0 bases and J 7 bases; bases outside gene matches: 3. Per the germline V gene, CDR1 is LGHNA and CDR2 is YNFKEQ. This CDR3 has 15 amino acids. This CDR3 is CASSQDGTGENEQFF. In DNA, the CDR3 is TGTGCCAGCAGCCAAGACGGGACAGGGGAGAATGAGCAGTTCTTC.

The chain uses TRBV29-1 and TRBJ2-3; 9 bases map to TRBD2. J gave up 4 bases and V 4 bases, and 3 bases lay outside the gene matches. The CDR3 loop spans 13 amino acids. Germline assignment: CDR1 SQVTM and CDR2 ANQGSEA. Here the CDR3 reads CSVAAGGPDTQYF. DNA of the CDR3: TGCAGCGTTGCAGCGGGGGGTCCAGATACGCAGTATTTT.

The table lists this clonotype with many counts. The gene calls are TRBV5-5 and TRBJ2-1, with D perhaps matching TRBD2 (5 bases). With 4 bases removed from V and 9 bases from J, the gap between germline ends came to 20 bases. In germline, CDR1 is SGHKS, CDR2 YYEKEE (reference sequence). The CDR3 sequence is 15 residues long. CDR3: CASSPRTPQPPEQFF. CDR3 bases: TGTGCCAGCAGCCCACGGACTCCGCAGCCCCCTGAGCAGTTCTTC.

The chain couples TRBV20-1 to TRBJ2-5, with 8 bases identical to TRBD2. Losses at the gene ends were 4 bases for V and 5 bases for J; bases not matched to a gene: 3. The germline V gene has CDR1 DFQATT and CDR2 SNEGSKA (reference sequence). This CDR3 spans 12 amino acids. The CDR3 coding sequence is TGCAGTGCTACCGTAGCGGGGGAGACCCAGTACTTC. This codes for CSATVAGETQYF.

This clonotype was found many times. The chain employs TRBV7-3 and TRBJ1-1, with D possibly matching TRBD1 (6 bases). V was shortened by 5 bases and J by 4 bases, with 14 bases between the two germline ends. Germline CDR1 reads SGHTA; CDR2 reads FQGTGA. The CDR3 consists of 14 residues. Here the CDR3 DNA reads TGTGCCAGCAGCCCACAGGGAGGAGGCACTGAAGCTTTCTTT. Translated, it gives CASSPQGGGTEAFF.

This clonotype has at least ten counts. The chain recombines TRBV29-1 with TRBJ1-4, with TRBD1 identical over 7 bases. Per the germline V gene, CDR1 is SQVTM and CDR2 is ANQGSEA. CDR3 length: 12 residues. The junction had 6 bases not matched to a gene; V was cut back by 7 bases and J by 7 bases. The CDR3 loop is CSGTGVGEKLFF. CDR3 in DNA: TGCAGCGGAACAGGGGTTGGTGAAAAACTGTTTTTT. The full variable domain, its missing parts supplied by reference TRBV29-1 and TRBJ1-4, is SAVISQKPSRDICQRGTSLTIQCQVDSQVTMMFWYRQQPGQSLTLIATANQGSEATYESGFVIDKFPISRPNLTFSTLTVSNMSPEDSSIYLCSGTGVGEKLFFGSGTQLSVL.

Comment on this clonotype: With a much larger clone just one base away, this may be a read error. The chain joins TRBV28 to TRBJ1-2, with D tentatively TRBD1 (6 bases). The CDR3 length is 15 residues. Per germline, CDR1 MDHEN and CDR2 SYDVKM. V was cut by 3 bases and J by 4 bases, with 15 bases left in between. For the CDR3, the DNA is TGTGCCAGCAGTTTGTTTACCGGGACAACCTATGGCTACACCTTC. Protein: CASSLFTGTTYGYTF.

This clonotype was counted at least ten times. The V gene is TRBV5-1, the J gene TRBJ1-5; D remains unclear. Germline assignment: CDR1 SGHRS and CDR2 YFSETQ. V was cut by 2 bases and J by 4 bases, with 7 bases left in between. The CDR3 is 13 amino acids. This chain's CDR3 is CASSFGPNQPQHF. In DNA, the CDR3 is TGCGCCAGCAGCTTCGGCCCGAATCAGCCCCAGCATTTT.

The chain joins TRBV27 to TRBJ2-7; perhaps TRBD2 as D (5 bases). Germline CDR1 and CDR2: MNHEY and SMNVEV (reference sequence). The CDR3 consists of 13 residues. Deletions cut 3 bases from V and 7 bases from J, with 13 bases between. The CDR3 region has the DNA TGTGCCAGCAGTTTCTCCCGGACGGGGGAGCAGTACTTC. This encodes CASSFSRTGEQYF.

This clonotype has ten or more counts. The J gene is TRBJ2-2, the V gene TRBV4-3; D may match TRBD1 or TRBD2 (5 bases each). With 0 bases removed from V and 0 bases from J, the gap between germline ends came to 8 bases. The V gene's germline CDR1 is LGHNA and CDR2 YSLEER. The length of the CDR3 is 16 residues. The CDR3 is CASSQDGGSNTGELFF. The CDR3 DNA reads TGCGCCAGCAGCCAAGATGGGGGTTCGAACACCGGGGAGCTGTTTTTT.

The chain employs TRBV20-1 and TRBJ2-6, with D perhaps TRBD1 or TRBD2 (6 bases each). Germline loops: CDR1 DFQATT, CDR2 SNEGSKA (reference sequence). The V end lost 3 bases, the J end lost 3 bases, and 15 bases lay between the germline ends. The CDR3 is made up of 16 amino acids. This chain's CDR3 is CSASDPKGGGANVLTF. Here the CDR3 DNA reads TGCAGTGCTAGCGATCCAAAGGGGGGTGGGGCCAACGTCCTGACTTTC.

V usage is TRBV7-2 and J usage is TRBJ2-1; D is uncertain. There are 15 residues in the CDR3. The V end was cut by 1 base, the J end by 7 bases, with 14 bases between. In germline, CDR1 is SGHTA, CDR2 FQGNSA. As DNA, the CDR3 is TGTGCCAGCAGCTTAGAAAGCGCCATAGCTAATGAGCAGTTCTTC. This gives the protein CASSLESAIANEQFF. The whole variable domain, remainder taken from reference TRBV7-2 and TRBJ2-1, is GAGVSQSPSNKVTEKGKDVELRCDPISGHTALYWYRQSLGQGLEFLIYFQGNSAPDKSGLPSDRFSAERTGGSVSTLTIQRTQQEDSAVYLCASSLESAIANEQFFGPGTRLTVL.

The table lists this clonotype with many counts. The chain combines TRBV7-3 with TRBJ2-3; 9 nucleotides match TRBD1. The J segment lost 10 bases and the V segment lost 1 base, leaving 6 bases of the junction unmatched. The CDR3 has 14 residues. Germline CDR1 and CDR2: SGHTA and FQGTGA. The CDR3 region has the DNA TGTGCCAGCAGCTTAAACGGGGACAGGGAGGCGCAGTATTTT. Amino acid sequence: CASSLNGDREAQYF.

This clonotype was counted at least ten times. The CDR3 region is CASSGTALQETQYF. The CDR3 DNA sequence: TGTGCCAGCTCCGGGACAGCACTCCAAGAGACCCAGTACTTC. This sequence joins TRBV5-5 and TRBJ2-5, with 7 bases identical to TRBD1. The J segment lost 1 base and the V segment lost 7 bases, leaving 7 bases of the junction unmatched. The CDR3 has 14 residues. Germline CDR1 and CDR2: SGHKS and YYEKEE (reference sequence). Variable domain in full (rest from reference TRBV5-5 and TRBJ2-5): DAGVTQSPTHLIKTRGQQVTLRCSPISGHKSVSWYQQVLGQGPQFIFQYYEKEERGRGNFPDRFSARQFPNYSSELNVNALLLGDSALYLCASSGTALQETQYFGPGTRLLVL.

Turning to this clonotype: The junction and the germline gene differ at one end; a read error may be behind it. J is TRBJ1-4 and V is TRBV20-1; 7 nucleotides match TRBD1. This CDR3 region has 16 residues. The V gene's germline CDR1 is DFQATT and CDR2 SNEGSKA (reference sequence). CDR3: CSAEDREGQANEKLFF. CDR3 bases: TGCAGTGCTGAAGACAGGGAGGGACAAGCTAATGAAAAACTTTTTTTT.